A selection of T cell receptor beta chains follows, all from one sample in a study of T-cell reconstitution after alpha-beta-depleted transplantation in children. TCRdb reprocessed the PCR reads with MiXCR, giving one entry per CDR3 protein. Of hundreds of thousands of distinct CDR3 sequences in the sample, 10% to 15% were seen once. Material: PBMCs, mostly from graft donor cells, obtained 360 days after TCRalphabeta/CD19-depleted stem cell transplant. The source of these receptors is a male patient under 18 who had a stem cell transplant for acute myeloid leukemia, so the T cells may come from the graft donor. The CDR3 runs from the conserved cysteine through the conserved F or W. The D gene is left open where the match is weak. Clone size, where shown, is once, few, many, or a class for clones that have expanded.

>TRBD2|TRBV10-3|.|TRBJ2-1
TGTGCCATCAGTGAGTCCCAGCGGGAGAGAGAGCAGTTCTTC
CAISESQREREQFF
>.|TRBV25-1|few|TRBJ1-4
TGTGCCACCAACGGGGGGGTCGGACTGTTTTTT
CATNGGVGLFF
>.|TRBV27|few|TRBJ2-1
TGTGCCAGCAGTTTTGCCGAACAGGGTGAGCAGTTCTTC
CASSFAEQGEQFF
>.|TRBV29-1|.|TRBJ2-5
TGCAGCGTTGCATGGCTAAAGCCAGAGACCCAGTACTTC
CSVAWLKPETQYF
>TRBD1|TRBV6-5|once|TRBJ2-5
TGTGCCAGCAGTTACGGGACAGGGTTGGCGCGGGAGACCCAGTACTTC
CASSYGTGLARETQYF
>.|TRBV9|.|TRBJ1-1
TGTGCCAGCAGCGCGACACCAGGTTGGGGGGCTGAAGCTTTCTTT
CASSATPGWGAEAFF
>.|TRBV21-1|many|TRBJ2-7
TGTGCCGGAGCCATCGCCGGGACAGGGAGGTACGAGCAGTACTTC
CAGAIAGTGRYEQYF
>.|TRBV4-2|many|TRBJ2-1
TGTGCCAGCAGGTGGGATAATGAGCAGTTCTTC
CASRWDNEQFF
>TRBD2|TRBV18|many|TRBJ2-5
TGTGCCAGCTCACCTCCCGGAGGACACGGGGGGATTGTCCAAGAGACCCAGTACTTC
CASSPPGGHGGIVQETQYF
>.|TRBV5-1|many|TRBJ2-2
TGCGCCAGCAGCTTGCCAGGACCCGGGGAGCTGTTTTTT
CASSLPGPGELFF
>.|TRBV3-1|few|TRBJ2-3
TGTGCCAGCAGCCAACTTGGACTAAAACTCACAGATACGCAGTATTTT
CASSQLGLKLTDTQYF
>.|TRBV20-1|many|TRBJ2-1
TGCAGTGCTAGAGGTCGGGTACGGCCCGACAATGAGCAGTTCTTC
CSARGRVRPDNEQFF
>TRBD1|TRBV27|few|TRBJ2-5
TGTGCCAGCAGCGGACAGGCGCAAGAGACCCAGTACTTC
CASSGQAQETQYF
>.|TRBV18|few|TRBJ2-7
TGTGCCAGCTCGGACAGGGAGGGTTTAATGGAGCAGTACTTC
CASSDREGLMEQYF
>.|TRBV6-2/TRBV6-3|few|TRBJ2-2
TGTGCCAGCAGTTACTCGGGGGAGAAAGTCACCGGGGAGCTGTTTTTT
CASSYSGEKVTGELFF
>TRBD2|TRBV28|many|TRBJ2-1
TGTGCCAGCAGTTTATGGACTAGCGGGTTTGAGCAGTTCTTC
CASSLWTSGFEQFF
>TRBD2|TRBV18|few|TRBJ2-6
TGTGCCAGCCGCCCGACTAGCCTAGGCCCCTCTGGGGCCAACGTCCTGACTTTC
CASRPTSLGPSGANVLTF
>TRBD2|TRBV23-1|.|TRBJ2-3
TGCGCCAGCAGTCAAACCCGACTAGCGGGAGTATCAGATACGCAGTATTTT
CASSQTRLAGVSDTQYF
>.|TRBV4-3|.|TRBJ2-4
TGCGCCAGCAGCCACGGTCAGGACATCCAAAACATTCAGTACTTC
CASSHGQDIQNIQYF
>TRBD2|TRBV12-3/TRBV12-4|.|TRBJ2-1
TGTGCCAGCTTCGAGCGGGAGGATAACAATGAGCAGTTCTTC
CASFEREDNNEQFF
>TRBD2|TRBV7-8|.|TRBJ2-1
TGTGCCAGCAGCTTAGCGCGGACTAGCGGGTCCTATGAGCAGTTCTTC
CASSLARTSGSYEQFF
>TRBD1|TRBV20-1|many|TRBJ1-4
TGCAGTGCTTTGACAGGGAGAGAGGAAAAACTGTTTTTT
CSALTGREEKLFF